This T cell receptor (beta chain) was identified during a study of technical replicates of blood from a few donors. TCRdb keeps only in-frame clones here, not all; method: immunoSEQ multiplex PCR. The table shows 95,000 or so clones, with 85% to 95% occurring only once. This CDR3 region has 14 residues. Per germline, CDR1 SGHVS and CDR2 FQNEAQ. With V trimmed by 3 bases and J by 8 bases, 5 bases remained unmatched. The TCR was taken from a human donor in good health. The sample consisted of T cells isolated from PBMCs. The chain uses TRBV7-8 and TRBJ1-5; 9 positions match TRBD1. The CDR3 nucleotides are TGTGCCAGCAGCTTCCGGGACAGGGTTGAGCCCCAGCATTTT. Translating it yields CASSFRDRVEPQHF.